Listed below are T cell receptor beta chains from one sample, sequenced in a study of T cell repertoires in cytomegalovirus infection. Which antigens these TCRs recognize remains unknown. Each CDR3 protein is one row after TCRdb ran MiXCR on the reads. This sample yields about 78,000 distinct CDR3 sequences, of which approximately 42% are seen a single time; more than 80% belongs to the top ten. This specimen was CD8+ T cells from cultured PBMCs, taken from culture after CMV antigen stimulation. The receptor set was obtained from a human donor in good health (CMV status not recorded). Some clones in this sample may be carry-over from other donors' samples. Each CDR3 is given with its conserved first and last residue. A D gene is named only where the DNA matches it firmly. Not all rows give a size; the values are once, few, many and, for expanded clones, a class.

abundance	v_gene	j_gene	d_gene	CDR3nt	CDR3aa
NA	TRBV4-3	TRBJ2-3	TRBD2	TGCGCCAGCAGCCAAAGGGTAGCGGGGGCCACAGATACGCAGTATTTT	CASSQRVAGATDTQYF
NA	TRBV12-3/TRBV12-4	TRBJ2-7	NA	TGTGCCAGCAGTTTAAGTCCGGCAGGGAACTACGAGCAGTACTTC	CASSLSPAGNYEQYF
NA	TRBV7-6	TRBJ2-3	TRBD1	TGTGCCAGCAGCCCGACAGGGGGTGGTACGCAGTATTTT	CASSPTGGGTQYF
NA	TRBV19	TRBJ1-6	NA	TGTGCCAGTAGTAAGGCGGTTATATCACCCCTCCACTTT	CASSKAVISPLHF
NA	TRBV29-1	TRBJ2-1	NA	TGCAGCGCATACGGTAGTGGGGGGCGGCCCTACAATGAGCAGTTCTTC	CSAYGSGGRPYNEQFF
few	TRBV7-6	TRBJ2-7	TRBD1	TGTGCCAGCAGCAGCCCGGGGACAGGGGGTTCCTACGAGCAGTACTTC	CASSSPGTGGSYEQYF
NA	TRBV27	TRBJ2-7	TRBD1	TGTGCCAGCAGAACCCCCAGGGGGTTGTACTACGAGCAGTACTTC	CASRTPRGLYYEQYF
many	TRBV25-1	TRBJ2-1	NA	TGTGCCAGCAGTGAAGTAGTCTTCGAGCAGTTCTTC	CASSEVVFEQFF
many	TRBV7-2	TRBJ2-7	NA	TGTGCCAGCAGCTTAGCGGGGCAGGGTACTTACGAGCAGTACTTC	CASSLAGQGTYEQYF
many	TRBV4-3	TRBJ1-1	NA	TGCGCCAGCAGCCAAGCTCAGGTCGCGGGCACTGAAGCTTTCTTT	CASSQAQVAGTEAFF
NA	TRBV7-6	TRBJ1-1	NA	TGTGCCAGCAGCTTAGTGGCAGGGCTCACTGAAGCTTTCTTT	CASSLVAGLTEAFF
many	TRBV7-2	TRBJ2-7	NA	TGTGCCAGCAGCTTGTACGGGGTGTCCTACGAGCAGTACTTC	CASSLYGVSYEQYF
few	TRBV12-3/TRBV12-4	TRBJ2-2	NA	TGTGCCAGCAGTTTTCTGTCGGGTGGGCTAAGGGGCCCCACCGGGGAGCTGTTTTTT	CASSFLSGGLRGPTGELFF